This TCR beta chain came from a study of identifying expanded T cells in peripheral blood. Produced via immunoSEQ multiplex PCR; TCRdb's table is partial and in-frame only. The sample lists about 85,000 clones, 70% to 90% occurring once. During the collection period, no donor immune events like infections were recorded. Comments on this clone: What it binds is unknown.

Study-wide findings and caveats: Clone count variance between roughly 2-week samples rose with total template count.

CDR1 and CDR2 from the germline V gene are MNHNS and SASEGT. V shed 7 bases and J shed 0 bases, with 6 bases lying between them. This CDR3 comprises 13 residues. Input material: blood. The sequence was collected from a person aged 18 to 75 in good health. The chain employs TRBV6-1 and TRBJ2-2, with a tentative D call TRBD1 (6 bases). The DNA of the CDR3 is TGTGCCAGCAAGGGGGCGAACACCGGGGAGCTGTTTTTT. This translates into CASKGANTGELFF.